This is a list of T cell receptor beta chains from one sample in a study of T cells in localized non-small cell lung cancer. Sequencing was performed with immunoSEQ multiplex PCR; in TCRdb, only in-frame clones are kept and a portion is missing. The profile shows roughly 1,500 clones, roughly 28% of them singletons. The starting material was normal lung tissue next to the tumor, obtained before any cancer treatment. These receptors were taken from a male donor aged 60 or over with stage I lung adenocarcinoma. CDR3s include the opening cysteine and the closing phenylalanine or tryptophan. A D gene is named only where the DNA matches it firmly. Expanded clones get a size class; other rows say once, few or many, or leave the size out.

V gene: TRBV6-8
CDR3 length: 14
clone size: medium-sized
D gene: -
J gene: TRBJ1-1
CDR3 DNA: TGTGCCAGCAGTTACTCTTCAGGGTTTGATGAAGCTTTCTTT
CDR3 protein: CASSYSSGFDEAFF

V gene: TRBV5-1
CDR3 length: 15
clone size: -
D gene: TRBD1
J gene: TRBJ2-5
CDR3 DNA: TGCGCCAGCAGCCAGACAGGGCTCGATCAAGAGACCCAGTACTTC
CDR3 protein: CASSQTGLDQETQYF

V gene: TRBV9
CDR3 length: 13
clone size: -
D gene: -
J gene: TRBJ1-2
CDR3 DNA: TGTGCCAGTTCGACGGAGGGAAGATCCGGCTACACCTTC
CDR3 protein: CASSTEGRSGYTF

V gene: TRBV29-1
CDR3 length: 14
clone size: few
D gene: -
J gene: TRBJ2-3
CDR3 DNA: TGCAGCGTTACGGCACGCCATCGCCCAGATACGCAGTATTTT
CDR3 protein: CSVTARHRPDTQYF

V gene: TRBV19
CDR3 length: 16
clone size: -
D gene: TRBD1
J gene: TRBJ1-2
CDR3 DNA: TGTGCCAGTAGTACCTTACCCGGACAGGGGTTCTATGGCTACACCTTC
CDR3 protein: CASSTLPGQGFYGYTF

V gene: TRBV11-3
CDR3 length: 14
clone size: large
D gene: -
J gene: TRBJ2-2
CDR3 DNA: TGTGCCAGCAGGGTCAGGGGAAACACCGGGGAGCTGTTTTTT
CDR3 protein: CASRVRGNTGELFF

V gene: TRBV19
CDR3 length: 15
clone size: -
D gene: -
J gene: TRBJ1-2
CDR3 DNA: TGTGCCAGTAGTATTAGGACAGCCCCTGGAGGAGGCTACACCTTC
CDR3 protein: CASSIRTAPGGGYTF

V gene: TRBV11-3
CDR3 length: 17
clone size: -
D gene: -
J gene: TRBJ1-5
CDR3 DNA: TGTGCCAGCAGCCAAGTGGAGGGTGGTGTAGCAAATCAGCCCCAGCATTTT
CDR3 protein: CASSQVEGGVANQPQHF

V gene: TRBV6-8
CDR3 length: 15
clone size: -
D gene: -
J gene: TRBJ1-6
CDR3 DNA: TGTGCCATCAGTAGCAATAAGCCCAATAATTCACCCCTCCACTTT
CDR3 protein: CAISSNKPNNSPLHF

V gene: TRBV30
CDR3 length: 12
clone size: -
D gene: -
J gene: TRBJ2-3
CDR3 DNA: TGTGCCTGGGCAGACTTAAGGCCAACGCAGTATTTT
CDR3 protein: CAWADLRPTQYF

V gene: TRBV15
CDR3 length: 14
clone size: -
D gene: -
J gene: TRBJ1-4
CDR3 DNA: TGTGCCACCAGCAGAGATCGGAGGGGTGAAAAACTGTTTTTT
CDR3 protein: CATSRDRRGEKLFF

V gene: TRBV11-3
CDR3 length: 14
clone size: few
D gene: -
J gene: TRBJ1-4
CDR3 DNA: TGTGCCAGCAGCTTAATGGGGTCCCAGGGCGGCCTGTTTTTT
CDR3 protein: CASSLMGSQGGLFF

V gene: TRBV18
CDR3 length: 19
clone size: -
D gene: TRBD1
J gene: TRBJ1-2
CDR3 DNA: TGTGCCAGCTCACCGAATTTTGGACAGGGGGCGAATGCGAGGTATGGCTACACCTTC
CDR3 protein: CASSPNFGQGANARYGYTF

V gene: TRBV30
CDR3 length: 12
clone size: -
D gene: -
J gene: TRBJ2-1
CDR3 DNA: TGTGCCTGGAGTGTAGTGAGCACTGAGCAGTTCTTC
CDR3 protein: CAWSVVSTEQFF

V gene: TRBV4-1
CDR3 length: 16
clone size: large
D gene: -
J gene: TRBJ1-2
CDR3 DNA: TGCGCCAGCAGCCAAGGCCCAACGGGGGTCATGGGTGGCTACACCTTC
CDR3 protein: CASSQGPTGVMGGYTF

V gene: TRBV19
CDR3 length: 14
clone size: few
D gene: -
J gene: TRBJ1-1
CDR3 DNA: TGTGCCAGTAGTATCCTACGATCCAGCACTGAAGCTTTCTTT
CDR3 protein: CASSILRSSTEAFF

V gene: TRBV18
CDR3 length: 15
clone size: -
D gene: -
J gene: TRBJ2-7
CDR3 DNA: TGTGCCAGCTCACTCGACATGAACAGCATCTACGAGCAGTACTTC
CDR3 protein: CASSLDMNSIYEQYF

V gene: TRBV30
CDR3 length: 13
clone size: -
D gene: -
J gene: TRBJ2-5
CDR3 DNA: TGTGCCTGGAGTGCACTAGCCTGGGAGACCCAGTACTTC
CDR3 protein: CAWSALAWETQYF

V gene: TRBV29-1
CDR3 length: 14
clone size: -
D gene: -
J gene: TRBJ2-7
CDR3 DNA: TGCAGCGGGTTGGATGAGACAAAATCCTACGAGCAGTACTTC
CDR3 protein: CSGLDETKSYEQYF

V gene: TRBV29-1
CDR3 length: 13
clone size: few
D gene: -
J gene: TRBJ2-3
CDR3 DNA: TGCAGCGTTGATCCAACAGGAGGTAATACGCAGTATTTT
CDR3 protein: CSVDPTGGNTQYF

V gene: TRBV7-6
CDR3 length: 16
clone size: few
D gene: -
J gene: TRBJ1-3
CDR3 DNA: TGTGCCAGCAGCTTAACTCGGGGACTCTCTGGAAACACCATATATTTT
CDR3 protein: CASSLTRGLSGNTIYF

V gene: TRBV25-1
CDR3 length: 13
clone size: few
D gene: -
J gene: TRBJ2-5
CDR3 DNA: TGTGCCAGCAGTCGGGAAGGGCGGGGGACCCAGTACTTC
CDR3 protein: CASSREGRGTQYF

V gene: TRBV28
CDR3 length: 14
clone size: -
D gene: TRBD2
J gene: TRBJ2-7
CDR3 DNA: TGTGCCAGCACGGGTTTAGCGGGATCCTACGAGCAGTACTTC
CDR3 protein: CASTGLAGSYEQYF

V gene: TRBV19
CDR3 length: 14
clone size: medium-sized
D gene: -
J gene: TRBJ1-1
CDR3 DNA: TGTGCCAGTAGTACTCCCTCCTTGAACACTGAAGCTTTCTTT
CDR3 protein: CASSTPSLNTEAFF

V gene: TRBV18
CDR3 length: 14
clone size: -
D gene: -
J gene: TRBJ2-1
CDR3 DNA: TGTGCCAGCTCACGACAGGCAAACTACAATGAGCAGTTCTTC
CDR3 protein: CASSRQANYNEQFF

V gene: TRBV15
CDR3 length: 14
clone size: -
D gene: -
J gene: TRBJ1-6
CDR3 DNA: TGTGCCACCAGCTCCTCTGGGATTCATTCACCCCTCCACTTT
CDR3 protein: CATSSSGIHSPLHF

V gene: TRBV29-1
CDR3 length: 18
clone size: few
D gene: TRBD2
J gene: TRBJ2-7
CDR3 DNA: TGCAGCGTTGGGGACGGTCCAGGACTAGCGGGGGGTGGACGCGAGCAGTACTTC
CDR3 protein: CSVGDGPGLAGGGREQYF

V gene: TRBV5-1
CDR3 length: 15
clone size: -
D gene: -
J gene: TRBJ2-2
CDR3 DNA: TGCGCCAGCAGCTTGGGAGACAACAACGGCGGGGAGCTGTTTTTT
CDR3 protein: CASSLGDNNGGELFF

V gene: TRBV6-8
CDR3 length: 12
clone size: medium-sized
D gene: -
J gene: TRBJ1-2
CDR3 DNA: TGTGCCAGCAGTTACGGGATCTATGGCTACACCTTC
CDR3 protein: CASSYGIYGYTF

V gene: TRBV5-1
CDR3 length: 14
clone size: -
D gene: -
J gene: TRBJ2-7
CDR3 DNA: TGCGCCAGCAGCGTCCTTCAAAGCTCCTACGAGCAGTACTTC
CDR3 protein: CASSVLQSSYEQYF

V gene: TRBV19
CDR3 length: 15
clone size: -
D gene: -
J gene: TRBJ1-2
CDR3 DNA: TGTGCCAGTAGTTTGCGGGACGGAGCTAACTATGGCTACACCTTC
CDR3 protein: CASSLRDGANYGYTF

V gene: TRBV30
CDR3 length: 14
clone size: -
D gene: -
J gene: TRBJ2-3
CDR3 DNA: TGTGCCTGGAGTGTAGGAGGGGGCTCGGGTACGCAGTATTTT
CDR3 protein: CAWSVGGGSGTQYF

V gene: TRBV6-8
CDR3 length: 15
clone size: few
D gene: -
J gene: TRBJ2-3
CDR3 DNA: TGTGCCAGCAGTGACGGGGGCCTGAGAGAAGATACGCAGTATTTT
CDR3 protein: CASSDGGLREDTQYF

V gene: TRBV19
CDR3 length: 13
clone size: few
D gene: TRBD2
J gene: TRBJ2-7
CDR3 DNA: TGTGCCAGTAGTCCCAGCGGGGGCTACGAGCAGTACTTC
CDR3 protein: CASSPSGGYEQYF

V gene: TRBV9
CDR3 length: 14
clone size: few
D gene: TRBD1
J gene: TRBJ1-6
CDR3 DNA: TGTGCCAGCAGCTCCGGACAGGCAGGGTCACCCCTCCACTTT
CDR3 protein: CASSSGQAGSPLHF

V gene: TRBV6-8
CDR3 length: 15
clone size: medium-sized
D gene: -
J gene: TRBJ2-7
CDR3 DNA: TGTGCCATCAGAGGTGAGGATCTTGGGGCCTACGAGCAGTACTTC
CDR3 protein: CAIRGEDLGAYEQYF

V gene: TRBV6-8
CDR3 length: 16
clone size: -
D gene: -
J gene: TRBJ2-1
CDR3 DNA: TGTGCCAGCAGCAGTCCCATGGTAACGTCTGGGCCTGAGCAGTTCTTC
CDR3 protein: CASSSPMVTSGPEQFF